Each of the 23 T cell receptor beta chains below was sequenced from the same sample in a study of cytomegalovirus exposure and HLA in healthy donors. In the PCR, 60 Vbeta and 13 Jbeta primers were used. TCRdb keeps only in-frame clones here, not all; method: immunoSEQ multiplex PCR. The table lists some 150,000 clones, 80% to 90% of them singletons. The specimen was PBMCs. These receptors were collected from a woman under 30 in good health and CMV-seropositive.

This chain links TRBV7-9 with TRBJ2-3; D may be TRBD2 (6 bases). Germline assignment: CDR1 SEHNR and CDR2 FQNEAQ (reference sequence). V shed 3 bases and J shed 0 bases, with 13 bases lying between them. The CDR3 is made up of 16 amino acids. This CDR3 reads CASSFIAVVSTDTQYF. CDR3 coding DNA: TGTGCCAGCAGCTTTATAGCGGTGGTTAGCACAGATACGCAGTATTTT.

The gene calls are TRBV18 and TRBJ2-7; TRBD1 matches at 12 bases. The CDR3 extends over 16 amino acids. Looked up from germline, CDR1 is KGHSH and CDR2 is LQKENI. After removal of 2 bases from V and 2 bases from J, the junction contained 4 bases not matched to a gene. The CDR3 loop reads CASSPTGTGGAYEQYF. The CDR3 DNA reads TGTGCCAGCTCACCAACCGGGACAGGGGGCGCCTACGAGCAGTACTTC.

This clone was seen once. The DNA of the CDR3 is TGCAGTGCTAGCCAGGGCGATGGCTACACCTTC. Translation: CSASQGDGYTF. The rearrangement uses TRBV20-1 and TRBJ1-2, with D tentatively TRBD1 (5 bases). The CDR3 has 11 residues. Deletions cut 3 bases from V and 6 bases from J, with 8 bases between. Germline loops: CDR1 DFQATT, CDR2 SNEGSKA (reference sequence).

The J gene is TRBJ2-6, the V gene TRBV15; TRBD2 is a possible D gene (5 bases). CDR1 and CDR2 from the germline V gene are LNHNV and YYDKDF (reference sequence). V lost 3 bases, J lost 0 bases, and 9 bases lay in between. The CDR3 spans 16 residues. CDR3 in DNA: TGTGCCACCAGCAGCCATGAGGGCTCTGGGGCCAACGTCCTGACTTTC. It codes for CATSSHEGSGANVLTF.

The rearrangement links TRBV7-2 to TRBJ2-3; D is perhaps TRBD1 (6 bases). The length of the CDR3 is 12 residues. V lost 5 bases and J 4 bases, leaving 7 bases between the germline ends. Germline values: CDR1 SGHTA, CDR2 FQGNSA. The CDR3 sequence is CASSPGADTQYF. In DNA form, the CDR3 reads TGTGCCAGCAGCCCAGGGGCAGATACGCAGTATTTT.

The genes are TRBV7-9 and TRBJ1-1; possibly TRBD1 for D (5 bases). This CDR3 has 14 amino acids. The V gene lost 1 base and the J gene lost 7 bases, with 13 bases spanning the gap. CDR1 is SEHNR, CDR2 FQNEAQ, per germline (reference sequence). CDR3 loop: CASSLGVVGGEAFF. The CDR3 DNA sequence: TGTGCCAGCAGCTTAGGGGTTGTCGGGGGTGAAGCTTTCTTT.

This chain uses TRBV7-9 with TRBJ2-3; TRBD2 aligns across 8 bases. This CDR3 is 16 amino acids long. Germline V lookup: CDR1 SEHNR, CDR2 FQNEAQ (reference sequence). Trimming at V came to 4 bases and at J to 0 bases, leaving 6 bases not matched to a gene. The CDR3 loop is CASSSAAGESTDTQYF. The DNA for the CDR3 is TGTGCCAGCAGCTCCGCAGCGGGGGAGAGCACAGATACGCAGTATTTT.

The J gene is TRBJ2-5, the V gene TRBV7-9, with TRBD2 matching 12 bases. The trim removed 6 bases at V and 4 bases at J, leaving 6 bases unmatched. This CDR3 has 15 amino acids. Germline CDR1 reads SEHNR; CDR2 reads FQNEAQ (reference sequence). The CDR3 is CASRPSGGAGETQYF. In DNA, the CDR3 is TGTGCCAGCAGGCCTAGCGGGGGGGCAGGAGAGACCCAGTACTTC.

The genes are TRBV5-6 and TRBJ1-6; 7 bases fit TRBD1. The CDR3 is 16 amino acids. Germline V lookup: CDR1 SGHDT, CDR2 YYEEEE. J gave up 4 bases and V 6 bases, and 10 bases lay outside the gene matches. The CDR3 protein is CASTIQQGTYNSPLHF. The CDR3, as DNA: TGTGCCAGCACCATTCAACAGGGGACTTATAATTCACCCCTCCACTTT.

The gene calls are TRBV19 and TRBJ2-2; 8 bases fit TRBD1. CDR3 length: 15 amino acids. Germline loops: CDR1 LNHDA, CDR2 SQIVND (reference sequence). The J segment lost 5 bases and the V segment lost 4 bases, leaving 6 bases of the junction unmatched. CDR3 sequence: CASSSRNRGTGELFF. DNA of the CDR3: TGTGCCAGTAGTAGTAGGAACAGGGGGACCGGGGAGCTGTTTTTT.

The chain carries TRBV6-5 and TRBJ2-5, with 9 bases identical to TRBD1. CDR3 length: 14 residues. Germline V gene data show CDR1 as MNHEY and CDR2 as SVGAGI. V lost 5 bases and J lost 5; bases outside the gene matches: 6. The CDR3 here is CASSETGGEETQYF. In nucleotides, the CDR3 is TGTGCCAGCAGTGAGACAGGGGGAGAGGAGACCCAGTACTTC.

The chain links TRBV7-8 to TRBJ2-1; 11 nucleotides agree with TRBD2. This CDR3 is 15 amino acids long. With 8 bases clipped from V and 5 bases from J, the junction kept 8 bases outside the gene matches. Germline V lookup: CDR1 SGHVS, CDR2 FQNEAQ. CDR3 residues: CASRLLAGVNNEQFF. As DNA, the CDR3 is TGTGCCAGCCGACTACTAGCGGGGGTTAACAATGAGCAGTTCTTC. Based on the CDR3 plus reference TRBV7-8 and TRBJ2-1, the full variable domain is GAGVSQSPRYKVAKRGQDVALRCDPISGHVSLFWYQQALGQGPEFLTYFQNEAQLDKSGLPSDRFFAERPEGSVSTLKIQRTQQEDSAVYLCASRLLAGVNNEQFFGPGTRLTVL.

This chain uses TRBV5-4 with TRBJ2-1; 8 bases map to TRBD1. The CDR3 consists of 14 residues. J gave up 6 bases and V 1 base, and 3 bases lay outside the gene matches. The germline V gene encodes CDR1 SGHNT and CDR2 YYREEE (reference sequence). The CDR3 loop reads CASSLPTGVNEQFF. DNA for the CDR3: TGTGCCAGCAGCTTGCCGACAGGGGTCAATGAGCAGTTCTTC.

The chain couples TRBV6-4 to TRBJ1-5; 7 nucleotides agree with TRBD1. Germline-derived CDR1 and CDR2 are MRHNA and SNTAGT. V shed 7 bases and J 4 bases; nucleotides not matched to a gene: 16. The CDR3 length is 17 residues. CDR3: CASTGESVTGNNQPQHF. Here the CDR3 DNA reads TGTGCCAGCACAGGCGAGTCCGTGACAGGGAATAATCAGCCCCAGCATTTT.

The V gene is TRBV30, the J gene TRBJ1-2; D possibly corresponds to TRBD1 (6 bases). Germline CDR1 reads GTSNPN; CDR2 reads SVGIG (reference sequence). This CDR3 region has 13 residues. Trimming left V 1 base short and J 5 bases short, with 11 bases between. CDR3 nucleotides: TGTGCCTGGAGTGCGACAGGCGGGTATGGCTACACCTTC. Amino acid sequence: CAWSATGGYGYTF.

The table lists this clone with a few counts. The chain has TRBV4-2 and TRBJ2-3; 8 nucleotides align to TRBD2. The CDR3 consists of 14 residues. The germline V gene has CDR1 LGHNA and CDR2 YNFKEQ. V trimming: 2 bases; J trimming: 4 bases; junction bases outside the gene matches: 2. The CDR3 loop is CASSQIGGADTQYF. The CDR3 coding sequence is TGTGCCAGCAGCCAAATCGGGGGGGCAGATACGCAGTATTTT.

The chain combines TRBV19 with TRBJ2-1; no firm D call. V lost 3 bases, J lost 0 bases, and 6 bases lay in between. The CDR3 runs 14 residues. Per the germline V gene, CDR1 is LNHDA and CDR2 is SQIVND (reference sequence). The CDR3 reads CASSITGSYNEQFF. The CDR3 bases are TGTGCCAGTAGTATTACCGGCTCCTACAATGAGCAGTTCTTC.

The CDR3 DNA reads as TGTGCCAGCAGTACTACCCCCTCCTACGAGCAGTACTTC. Translation: CASSTTPSYEQYF. The genes are TRBV25-1 and TRBJ2-7, with no clear D. The CDR3 is 13 amino acids. In germline, CDR1 is MGHDK, CDR2 SYGVNS. V lost 5 bases and J 0 bases, leaving 8 bases between the germline ends.

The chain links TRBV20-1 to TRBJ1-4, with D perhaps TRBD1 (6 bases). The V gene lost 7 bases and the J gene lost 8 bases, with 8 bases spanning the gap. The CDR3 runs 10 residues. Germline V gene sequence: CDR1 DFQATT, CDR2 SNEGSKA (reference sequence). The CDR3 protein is CSGGPEKLFF. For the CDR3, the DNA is TGCAGTGGGGGGCCCGAAAAACTGTTTTTT.

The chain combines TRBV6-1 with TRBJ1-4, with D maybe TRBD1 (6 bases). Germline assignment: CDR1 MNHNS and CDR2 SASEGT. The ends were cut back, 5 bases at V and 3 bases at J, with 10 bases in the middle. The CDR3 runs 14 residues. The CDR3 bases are TGTGCCAGCAGTAGTCAGGGGTCTAATGAAAAACTGTTTTTT. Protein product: CASSSQGSNEKLFF.

CDR3 coding DNA: TGTGCCAGCAGCACCGGGACAGCCTCTGGAAACACCATATATTTT. This translates into CASSTGTASGNTIYF. The chain carries TRBV7-9 and TRBJ1-3; 7 positions match TRBD1. The CDR3 is made up of 15 amino acids. Germline CDR1 and CDR2: SEHNR and FQNEAQ (reference sequence). After removal of 5 bases from V and 0 bases from J, the junction contained 4 bases not matched to a gene.

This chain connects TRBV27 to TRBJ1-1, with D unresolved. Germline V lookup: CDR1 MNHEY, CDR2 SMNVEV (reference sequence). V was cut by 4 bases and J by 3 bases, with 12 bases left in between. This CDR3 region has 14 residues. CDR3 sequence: CASSYTLRDTEAFF. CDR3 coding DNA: TGTGCCAGCAGTTACACACTGAGGGACACTGAAGCTTTCTTT.

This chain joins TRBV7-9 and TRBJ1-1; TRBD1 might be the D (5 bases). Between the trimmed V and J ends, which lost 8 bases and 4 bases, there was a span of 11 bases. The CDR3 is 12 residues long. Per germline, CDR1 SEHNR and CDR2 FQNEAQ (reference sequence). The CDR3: CASRTGGTEAFF. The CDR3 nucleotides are TGTGCCAGCCGTACCGGGGGCACTGAAGCTTTCTTT.